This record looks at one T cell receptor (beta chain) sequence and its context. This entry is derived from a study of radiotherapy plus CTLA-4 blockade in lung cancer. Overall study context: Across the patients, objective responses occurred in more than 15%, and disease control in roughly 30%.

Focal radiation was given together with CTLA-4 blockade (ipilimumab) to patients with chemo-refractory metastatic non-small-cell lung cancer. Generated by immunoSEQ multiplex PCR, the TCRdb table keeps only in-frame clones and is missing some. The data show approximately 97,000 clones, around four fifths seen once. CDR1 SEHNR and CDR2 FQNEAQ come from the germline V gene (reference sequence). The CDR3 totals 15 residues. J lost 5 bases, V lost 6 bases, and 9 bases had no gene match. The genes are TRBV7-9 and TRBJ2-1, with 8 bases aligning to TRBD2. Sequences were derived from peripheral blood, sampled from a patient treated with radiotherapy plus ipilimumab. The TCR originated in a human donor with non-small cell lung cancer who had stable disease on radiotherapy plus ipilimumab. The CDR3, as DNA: TGTGCCAGCAGTCTACATAGCGGGGCTGACAATGAGCAGTTCTTC. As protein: CASSLHSGADNEQFF.